These 23 T cell receptor beta chains were all obtained from the same sample, sequenced in a study of technical replicates of blood from several donors. Here immunoSEQ multiplex PCR was the method, and the copy in TCRdb shows in-frame clones only, minus some. The sample lists about 75,000 clones; around 97% were seen once. Material: T cells isolated from PBMCs. The source is a human donor in good health.

V gene TRBV7-9 combines with J gene TRBJ2-3; 12 bases match TRBD2. The CDR3 has 19 amino acids. Germline V gene sequence: CDR1 SEHNR, CDR2 FQNEAQ (reference sequence). The V and J ends lost 6 bases and 2 bases, in that order; junction bases with no gene match: 15. Written as DNA, the CDR3 is TGTGCCAGCAGTGGCCTCACTAGCGGGGGGCTTCGGGTCACAGATACGCAGTATTTT. It yields the protein CASSGLTSGGLRVTDTQYF.

V usage is TRBV20-1 and J usage is TRBJ2-1, with a tentative D call TRBD2 (7 bases). Trimming took 5 bases from V and 10 from J, leaving 12 bases between them. The CDR3 totals 11 residues. Looked up from germline, CDR1 is DFQATT and CDR2 is SNEGSKA (reference sequence). This CDR3 is CSAFRGAEQFF. The CDR3 DNA follows: TGCAGTGCTTTCCGGGGGGCCGAGCAGTTCTTC.

The chain has TRBV7-8 and TRBJ2-1, with 8 bases that match TRBD2. The germline V gene encodes CDR1 SGHVS and CDR2 FQNEAQ. Trimming removed 4 bases from V and 0 bases from J; junction bases left unmatched: 8. CDR3 length: 17 residues. In nucleotides, the CDR3 is TGTGCCAGCAGCTCGGGACTAGGGGGTAGCTCCTACAATGAGCAGTTCTTC. Residues: CASSSGLGGSSYNEQFF. Drawing the rest from reference TRBV7-8 and TRBJ2-1, the complete variable domain is GAGVSQSPRYKVAKRGQDVALRCDPISGHVSLFWYQQALGQGPEFLTYFQNEAQLDKSGLPSDRFFAERPEGSVSTLKIQRTQQEDSAVYLCASSSGLGGSSYNEQFFGPGTRLTVL.

V is TRBV27 and J is TRBJ2-7; TRBD2 aligns across 7 bases. With 3 bases clipped from V and 2 bases from J, the junction kept 10 bases outside the gene matches. This CDR3 comprises 16 residues. CDR1 is MNHEY and CDR2 is SMNVEV in the germline V gene (reference sequence). The DNA of the CDR3 is TGTGCCAGCAGTTTCCTTCCGGGGGAGGGACCCTACGAGCAGTACTTC. This translates into CASSFLPGEGPYEQYF.

This clone was found once. The genes are TRBV27 and TRBJ2-7, with 14 nucleotides matching TRBD2. Unmatched junction bases numbered 13, after V lost 6 bases and J lost 3 bases. Germline V CDR1 and CDR2: MNHEY, SMNVEV (reference sequence). The CDR3 has 18 residues. In nucleotides, the CDR3 is TGTGCCAGCAGCCCGACCGGGACTAGCGGGAGTCACTACTACGAGCAGTACTTC. Its protein product is CASSPTGTSGSHYYEQYF.

The gene calls are TRBV5-8 and TRBJ2-3, with D tentatively TRBD2 (6 bases). The CDR3 extends over 16 amino acids. CDR1 SGHTS and CDR2 YDEGEE come from the germline V gene. V was trimmed by 0 bases and J by 6 bases, leaving 17 bases between them. CDR3: CASSLESYGSSDTQYF. The DNA for the CDR3 is TGTGCCAGCAGCTTGGAGTCCTACGGGAGTTCCGATACGCAGTATTTT.

The V gene is TRBV5-1, the J gene TRBJ2-7, with D unclear. Trimming took off 0 bases at V and 6 bases at J, with 13 bases between the two ends. From germline, CDR1 is SGHRS and CDR2 YFSETQ. This CDR3 region has 14 residues. In DNA form, the CDR3 reads TGCGCCAGCAGCTTGGGACCGACACAGCCCGAGCAGTACTTC. It is translated as CASSLGPTQPEQYF.

This rearrangement joins TRBV2 to TRBJ1-1; 7 bases map to TRBD1. Unmatched junction bases numbered 3, after V lost 7 bases and J lost 1 base. CDR3 size: 13 residues. Germline V CDR1 and CDR2: SNHLY, FYNNEI. In DNA form, the CDR3 reads TGTGCCAGCACCGGGACAGCGAACACTGAAGCTTTCTTT. Translating it yields CASTGTANTEAFF.

V is TRBV2 and J is TRBJ1-4; 7 bases are shared with TRBD1. The germline CDR1 and CDR2 sequences are SNHLY and FYNNEI. This CDR3 has 17 amino acids. V shed 6 bases and J 8 bases; nucleotides not matched to a gene: 18. The CDR3, as DNA: TGTGCCAGCAGGATAAGACCGACAGGGCGGTATGGGGAAAAACTGTTTTTT. Its translation is CASRIRPTGRYGEKLFF.

The chain couples TRBV7-6 to TRBJ1-4, with a weak D call TRBD1 (6 bases). Germline V gene data show CDR1 as SGHVS and CDR2 as FNYEAQ. Trimming pared 2 bases from V and 0 bases from J, leaving 13 bases between. This CDR3 contains 17 residues. CDR3 bases: TGTGCCAGCAGCTTATCTCACAGGGCCACAACTAATGAAAAACTGTTTTTT. As protein: CASSLSHRATTNEKLFF. Together with reference TRBV7-6 and TRBJ1-4, the CDR3 gives the full variable domain: GAGVSQSPRYKVTKRGQDVALRCDPISGHVSLYWYRQALGQGPEFLTYFNYEAQQDKSGLPNDRFSAERPEGSISTLTIQRTEQRDSAMYRCASSLSHRATTNEKLFFGSGTQLSVL.

The chain uses TRBV6-6 and TRBJ1-4; 7 bases agree with TRBD1. J gave up 1 base and V 2 bases, and 4 bases lay outside the gene matches. Germline-derived CDR1 and CDR2 are MNHNY and SVGAGI (reference sequence). CDR3 length: 16 amino acids. Here the CDR3 DNA reads TGTGCCAGCAGTTACCCTCCAGGGGGAACTAATGAAAAACTGTTTTTT. Protein: CASSYPPGGTNEKLFF.

This clone was found a few times. The V call is TRBV5-1, the J call TRBJ1-1, with D unclear. Germline V gene sequence: CDR1 SGHRS, CDR2 YFSETQ. Trimming stripped 4 bases from V and 4 bases from J, with 14 bases between. The CDR3 has 14 residues. The CDR3 bases are TGCGCCAGCAGCGGCAGCGCCCGAGGCACTGAAGCTTTCTTT. Its protein is CASSGSARGTEAFF.

The rearrangement links TRBV2 to TRBJ2-7, with D possibly matching TRBD2 (5 bases). The germline V gene encodes CDR1 SNHLY and CDR2 FYNNEI. The CDR3 has 16 residues. The V gene lost 0 bases and the J gene lost 6 bases, with 18 bases spanning the gap. CDR3 protein: CASSEAPLGVTSEQYF. CDR3 in DNA: TGTGCCAGCAGTGAAGCGCCTCTGGGAGTTACGTCCGAGCAGTACTTC.

The chain carries TRBV29-1 and TRBJ1-1; D unresolved. The V and J ends lost 6 bases and 10 bases respectively, with 15 bases between them. CDR1 and CDR2 (germline): SQVTM, ANQGSEA. The CDR3 runs 11 residues. Written as DNA, the CDR3 is TGCAGCGTAACTGCGGGGTTCGGAGCTTTCTTT. Protein: CSVTAGFGAFF.

This clone was recorded only once. The rearrangement links TRBV5-1 to TRBJ1-6, with 7 nucleotides matching TRBD1. From germline, CDR1 is SGHRS and CDR2 YFSETQ. V trimming: 4 bases; J trimming: 8 bases; junction bases outside the gene matches: 3. This CDR3 spans 13 amino acids. CDR3 DNA: TGCGCCAGCAGCCCTGGACAGGATTCACCCCTCCACTTT. This codes for CASSPGQDSPLHF. The entire variable domain, with the rest obtained from reference TRBV5-1 and TRBJ1-6, is as follows: KAGVTQTPRYLIKTRGQQVTLSCSPISGHRSVSWYQQTPGQGLQFLFEYFSETQRNKGNFPGRFSGRQFSNSRSEMNVSTLELGDSALYLCASSPGQDSPLHFGNGTRLTVT.

The V gene is TRBV28, the J gene TRBJ2-2; 7 bases are shared with TRBD2. J was trimmed by 5 bases and V by 6 bases; bases with no gene match: 12. Germline values: CDR1 MDHEN, CDR2 SYDVKM. CDR3 length: 16 residues. The CDR3 nucleotides are TGTGCCAGCAGCTTCTTGGGCGGGAGAAGAACCGGGGAGCTGTTTTTT. Its translation is CASSFLGGRRTGELFF.

This clone occurred once. The CDR3 loop reads CASSEGVRYTF. CDR3 in DNA: TGCGCCAGCAGTGAGGGAGTGCGCTACACCTTC. The chain links TRBV10-1 to TRBJ1-2; D ambiguous. CDR3 size: 11 residues. Germline V CDR1 and CDR2: WNHNN, SYGVQD (reference sequence). V was trimmed by 2 bases and J by 9 bases, leaving 7 bases between them.

The gene calls are TRBV4-1 and TRBJ1-2; 10 nucleotides match TRBD1. Germline V gene sequence: CDR1 MGHRA, CDR2 YSYEKL. The J segment lost 8 bases and the V segment lost 2 bases, leaving 5 bases of the junction unmatched. The CDR3 consists of 14 residues. The CDR3 loop reads CASSQPGQGRGYTF. The CDR3 region has the DNA TGCGCCAGCAGCCAACCGGGACAGGGGAGGGGCTACACCTTC.

The rearrangement joins TRBV4-1 to TRBJ1-2; 7 bases are shared with TRBD1. Per the germline V gene, CDR1 is MGHRA and CDR2 is YSYEKL. This CDR3 has 16 residues. The trim removed 1 base at V and 4 bases at J, leaving 9 bases unmatched. The CDR3, as DNA: TGCGCCAGCAGCCAAGTCCCGACAGGGCCCTTCTATGGCTACACCTTC. Its protein is CASSQVPTGPFYGYTF.

This rearrangement joins TRBV10-1 to TRBJ2-3; 7 bases match TRBD2. CDR3 size: 13 residues. Germline values: CDR1 WNHNN, CDR2 SYGVQD (reference sequence). V lost 0 bases and J lost 7; bases outside the gene matches: 1. The CDR3 DNA reads as TGCGCCAGCAGTGAGTCGGGACTAAATACGCAGTATTTT. This translates into CASSESGLNTQYF.

The chain has TRBV5-4 and TRBJ1-1, with D uncertain. The CDR3 totals 14 residues. Germline V gene lookup returns CDR1 SGHNT and CDR2 YYREEE (reference sequence). Trimming shortened V by 4 bases and J by 0 bases, and 10 bases separated the two germline ends. The CDR3 loop is CASSRGPMNTEAFF. The CDR3, as DNA: TGTGCCAGCAGCCGAGGGCCAATGAACACTGAAGCTTTCTTT. Full variable domain (remainder filled in from reference TRBV5-4 and TRBJ1-1): ETGVTQSPTHLIKTRGQQVTLRCSSQSGHNTVSWYQQALGQGPQFIFQYYREEENGRGNFPPRFSGLQFPNYSSELNVNALELDDSALYLCASSRGPMNTEAFFGQGTRLTVV.

The J gene is TRBJ1-2, the V gene TRBV6-5; D is undetermined. Trimming cost V 6 bases and J 1 base, with 6 bases left between them. This CDR3 has 12 amino acids. CDR1 is MNHEY, CDR2 SVGAGI, per germline. As DNA, the CDR3 is TGTGCCAGCAGCCCCTATAACTATGGCTACACCTTC. It specifies CASSPYNYGYTF.

The CDR3 sequence is CASSPTDISGNTIYF. CDR3 nucleotides: TGTGCCAGCAGCCCCACGGACATCTCTGGAAACACCATATATTTT. The rearrangement links TRBV2 to TRBJ1-3; D perhaps matches TRBD1 (5 bases). Germline V gene lookup returns CDR1 SNHLY and CDR2 FYNNEI. The CDR3 length is 15 residues. Trimming took off 6 bases at V and 0 bases at J, with 12 bases between the two ends.